The rows below give T cell receptor beta chains drawn from one sample of a study of identical twins. Via MiXCR, TCRdb re-called the 5' RACE reads, giving one row per CDR3 protein. The sample holds around 240,000 distinct CDR3 sequences, about 7.3% seen once. These same records also appear under a second study, on yellow fever vaccine responses in identical twins.

The sequenced material came from memory (CD45RO+) T cells sorted from blood. The source is a woman between 18 and 29 years old in good health. Each CDR3 is given with its conserved first and last residue. A D gene is named only where the DNA matches it firmly. Clone size is not always given. Where it is, it says once, few, many or a class for expanded clones.

V	D	J	size	CDR3	DNA
TRBV12-3/TRBV12-4	TRBD1	TRBJ1-6	-	CASSFWDRDSPLHF	TGTGCCAGCAGTTTCTGGGACAGGGATTCACCCCTCCACTTT
TRBV2	-	TRBJ2-1	many	CASSGDNEQFF	TGTGCCAGCAGTGGAGACAATGAGCAGTTCTTC
TRBV7-6	-	TRBJ2-7	many	CASSLAPLSDSEQYF	TGTGCCAGCAGCTTAGCTCCCCTTTCGGACTCCGAGCAGTACTTC
TRBV6-2/TRBV6-3	-	TRBJ2-6	-	CASSSLIPGANVLTF	TGTGCCAGCAGTTCCCTAATCCCTGGGGCCAACGTCCTGACTTTC
TRBV25-1	-	TRBJ2-3	few	CASSEGGWNFTDTQYF	TGTGCCAGCAGTGAGGGCGGGTGGAACTTCACAGATACGCAGTATTTT
TRBV7-2	TRBD1	TRBJ1-1	few	CASSRQGGAGAEAFF	TGTGCCAGCAGCCGTCAAGGGGGCGCGGGTGCTGAAGCTTTCTTT
TRBV29-1	-	TRBJ2-3	few	CSVGGLNTDTQYF	TGCAGCGTTGGAGGGTTGAACACAGATACGCAGTATTTT
TRBV3-1	TRBD2	TRBJ2-3	few	CASSLQRERWADTQYF	TGTGCCAGCAGTCTGCAGCGGGAGAGATGGGCAGATACGCAGTATTTT
TRBV12-3/TRBV12-4	-	TRBJ2-7	few	CASNKGGGEQYF	TGTGCCAGCAACAAAGGGGGTGGCGAGCAGTACTTC
TRBV6-5	TRBD1	TRBJ2-1	many	CASRLGATGGYNEQFF	TGTGCCAGCAGGTTAGGCGCGACAGGGGGCTACAATGAGCAGTTCTTC
TRBV12-3/TRBV12-4	-	TRBJ1-1	-	CASSLAGRRTEAFF	TGTGCCAGCAGTTTAGCGGGGCGTAGGACTGAAGCTTTCTTT
TRBV6-4	-	TRBJ2-3	many	CASGEGGLGPDTQYF	TGTGCCAGCGGCGAGGGGGGGTTGGGGCCAGATACGCAGTATTTT
TRBV7-2	-	TRBJ2-5	few	CASSPTAYQETQYF	TGTGCCAGCAGCCCAACAGCGTACCAAGAGACCCAGTACTTC
TRBV5-1	TRBD1	TRBJ2-2	many	CASSLGRQGTTGELFF	TGCGCCAGCAGCTTGGGAAGACAGGGGACCACCGGGGAGCTGTTTTTT
TRBV29-1	TRBD1	TRBJ1-1	many	CSVGQGNTEAFF	TGCAGCGTCGGACAGGGAAACACTGAAGCTTTCTTT
TRBV10-3	-	TRBJ2-1	few	CAISDGVEEQFF	TGTGCCATCAGTGATGGGGTAGAAGAGCAGTTCTTC
TRBV7-2	TRBD1	TRBJ2-3	-	CASSFDRGGADTQYF	TGTGCCAGCAGCTTCGACAGGGGGGGGGCAGATACGCAGTATTTT
TRBV28	TRBD2	TRBJ2-1	-	CASSSTGTSGSIRGEQFF	TGTGCCAGCAGCTCAACCGGGACTAGCGGGAGCATAAGGGGTGAGCAGTTCTTC